A single T cell receptor (beta chain) is shown here with its context. The data derive from a study of CD8 T cells in Susac syndrome. Study in general: Patients with Susac syndrome, at blood draw, were therapy-naive, on corticosteroids, or on intravenous immunoglobulin alone.

Reverse transcription of about 0.45 to 1 ug RNA was performed with random hexamers. Across 54 Vbeta and 13 Jbeta, immunoSEQ multiplex PCR amplified TCR beta CDR3. TCRdb analysed the immunoSEQ multiplex PCR reads with MiXCR anew, one entry per CDR3 protein. Counted here are roughly 76,000 distinct CDR3 sequences, over 85% occurring once; the ten biggest clones make up around 0.45%. The material sequenced was CD8+ T cells from PBMCs. The clonotype originates from a human donor with Susac syndrome.

The CDR3 loop reads CASSLDRSGYNEQFF. For the CDR3, the DNA is TGTGCCAGCAGTTTGGATCGGTCCGGCTACAATGAGCAGTTCTTC. The V and J genes are TRBV28 and TRBJ2-1; D is unresolved. The germline V and J ends were trimmed by 3 bases and 3 bases, with 12 bases remaining between them. Looked up from germline, CDR1 is MDHEN and CDR2 is SYDVKM. CDR3 length: 15 amino acids.